Following are 16 T cell receptor beta chains from one sample sequenced in a study of shared clonotypes between healthy human individuals. This table comes from immunoSEQ multiplex PCR, and its TCRdb copy is limited to in-frame clones, with some not included. The sample carries approximately 2,300,000 clones, 80% to 95% recorded once. The specimen was naive CD4+ T cells from PBMCs. As to subset: CD45RA+ positively selected. The receptors come from a man younger than 35 in good health. Some clones in this sample may be carry-over from other donors' samples.

On this clone: The junction shows a germline mismatch at one end, possibly a read error. The J gene is TRBJ2-5, the V gene TRBV2; no clear D. CDR3 length equals 11 residues. Per the germline V gene, CDR1 is SNHLY and CDR2 is FYNNEI. The CDR3 reads CATSYQETQYF. For the CDR3, the DNA is TGTGCCACCTCCTACCAGGAGACCCAGTACTTC.

This chain joins TRBV5-1 and TRBJ2-5, with 9 nucleotides matching TRBD2. The germline V gene encodes CDR1 SGHRS and CDR2 YFSETQ. Trimming cost V 0 bases and J 4 bases; bases outside gene matches: 13. The CDR3 sequence is 18 residues long. In DNA form, the CDR3 reads TGCGCCAGCAGCTTGGCGGGGGGCGGGAGGGCCCTCGGAGAGACCCAGTACTTC. It specifies CASSLAGGGRALGETQYF.

This sequence joins TRBV6-5 and TRBJ2-2; TRBD1 agrees at 9 bases. CDR1 is MNHEY and CDR2 is SVGAGI in the germline V gene. The CDR3 runs 14 residues. Germline trimming cut 5 bases from V and 6 bases from J; bases unmatched to any gene: 4. CDR3 DNA sequence: TGTGCCAGCAGTATTCGACAGGGGGCCGGGGAGCTGTTTTTT. Translating gives CASSIRQGAGELFF.

The chain has TRBV18 and TRBJ1-2, with 8 bases identical to TRBD1. CDR3 length: 16 amino acids. The trim removed 3 bases at V and 4 bases at J, leaving 10 bases unmatched. The germline CDR1 and CDR2 sequences are KGHSH and LQKENI. The CDR3 region has the DNA TGTGCCAGCTCACCCGAAACCGGGACAGGACTCTATGGCTACACCTTC. Translation: CASSPETGTGLYGYTF.

The rearrangement links TRBV30 to TRBJ2-2; 7 bases are shared with TRBD2. The CDR3 loop spans 13 amino acids. The J segment lost 5 bases and the V segment lost 5 bases, leaving 5 bases of the junction unmatched. Germline V lookup: CDR1 GTSNPN, CDR2 SVGIG (reference sequence). The CDR3 loop reads CAWCSGRTGELFF. The CDR3 DNA is TGTGCCTGGTGTAGCGGGCGGACCGGGGAGCTGTTTTTT.

The gene calls are TRBV19 and TRBJ1-5; 8 bases are a match to TRBD1. Germline V gene data show CDR1 as LNHDA and CDR2 as SQIVND (reference sequence). V gave up 10 bases and J gave up 3 bases; unmatched junction bases: 11. The CDR3 consists of 15 residues. The CDR3 sequence is CATRTGGRVNQPQHF. The CDR3 nucleotides are TGTGCCACCCGAACAGGGGGACGGGTCAATCAGCCCCAGCATTTT.

The V and J genes are TRBV15 and TRBJ1-1; TRBD1 is a possible D gene (6 bases). V lost 6 bases and J 13 bases, leaving 27 bases between the germline ends. This CDR3 spans 15 amino acids. Germline-derived CDR1 and CDR2 are LNHNV and YYDKDF (reference sequence). This CDR3 is CATRRNRQVVEMDFF. As DNA, the CDR3 is TGTGCCACCAGGAGAAACCGACAGGTGGTCGAGATGGATTTCTTT. The complete variable domain, with remaining parts taken from reference TRBV15 and TRBJ1-1, reads DAMVIQNPRYQVTQFGKPVTLSCSQTLNHNVMYWYQQKSSQAPKLLFHYYDKDFNNEADTPDNFQSRRPNTSFCFLDIRSPGLGDTAMYLCATRRNRQVVEMDFFGQGTRLTVV.

A single count supports this clone. V gene TRBV28 combines with J gene TRBJ2-7; D remains ambiguous. Germline loops: CDR1 MDHEN, CDR2 SYDVKM. V was trimmed by 9 bases and J by 4 bases, leaving 10 bases between them. This CDR3 comprises 11 residues. CDR3 in amino acids: CASGTRYEQYF. The CDR3 DNA follows: TGTGCCAGTGGTACAAGATACGAGCAGTACTTC.

The rearrangement uses TRBV11-2 and TRBJ1-3; no clear D gene. Germline V gives CDR1 SGHAT, CDR2 FQNNGV. CDR3 size: 12 residues. Trimming took 6 bases from V and 8 from J, leaving 11 bases between them. The CDR3, as DNA: TGTGCCAGCAGGTTCGGGATTGACACCATATATTTT. Translation: CASRFGIDTIYF.

The rearrangement uses TRBV5-1 and TRBJ2-3; 9 bases align to TRBD1. Germline CDR1 reads SGHRS; CDR2 reads YFSETQ. This CDR3 comprises 16 residues. V gave up 3 bases and J gave up 2 bases; unmatched junction bases: 7. CDR3 sequence (DNA): TGCGCCAGCAGCTACCGGACAGGGGCTACCACAGATACGCAGTATTTT. Its translation is CASSYRTGATTDTQYF. The full variable domain, rest sourced from reference TRBV5-1 and TRBJ2-3, is KAGVTQTPRYLIKTRGQQVTLSCSPISGHRSVSWYQQTPGQGLQFLFEYFSETQRNKGNFPGRFSGRQFSNSRSEMNVSTLELGDSALYLCASSYRTGATTDTQYFGPGTRLTVL.

The J gene is TRBJ2-5, the V gene TRBV5-4, with TRBD2 matching 8 bases. Losses at the gene ends were 4 bases for V and 5 bases for J; bases not matched to a gene: 7. Germline CDR1 and CDR2: SGHNT and YYREEE (reference sequence). The CDR3 is made up of 14 amino acids. The CDR3 bases are TGTGCCAGCAGCGTCGAGCGGGAGAGGGAGACCCAGTACTTC. Translation: CASSVERERETQYF.

The genes are TRBV5-3 and TRBJ2-5, with D possibly matching TRBD2 (5 bases). TRBV5-3 is labeled an ORF, and its function is uncertain. This CDR3 has 16 amino acids. The V end lost 2 bases, the J end lost 1 base, and 15 bases lay between the germline ends. The CDR3 region has the DNA TGTGCCAGAAGCTTTTTTGAGGGAGAACTCCAAGAGACCCAGTACTTC. Protein sequence: CARSFFEGELQETQYF.

This chain joins TRBV5-5 and TRBJ1-1, with D hard to call. The CDR3 covers 15 residues. The germline V gene has CDR1 SGHKS and CDR2 YYEKEE (reference sequence). Trimming left V 4 bases short and J 1 base short, with 14 bases between. The CDR3 is CASSPGRGENTEAFF. CDR3 sequence (DNA): TGTGCCAGCAGCCCTGGTCGGGGTGAGAACACTGAAGCTTTCTTT.

The chain is built from TRBV9 and TRBJ1-1; TRBD1 is a possible D gene (5 bases). The CDR3 is 16 residues long. The germline gives CDR1 SGDLS, CDR2 YYNGEE. Trimming left V 0 bases short and J 5 bases short, with 17 bases between. CDR3 nucleotides: TGTGCCAGCAGCGTAGCAGGGACCCTCGTGGGGACTGAAGCTTTCTTT. Protein product: CASSVAGTLVGTEAFF. Variable domain in full (rest from reference TRBV9 and TRBJ1-1): DSGVTQTPKHLITATGQRVTLRCSPRSGDLSVYWYQQSLDQGLQFLIQYYNGEERAKGNILERFSAQQFPDLHSELNLSSLELGDSALYFCASSVAGTLVGTEAFFGQGTRLTVV.

The chain links TRBV7-2 to TRBJ1-5, with D possibly being TRBD1 (5 bases). V lost 0 bases and J 7 bases, leaving 7 bases between the germline ends. This CDR3 comprises 13 residues. Germline V gene sequence: CDR1 SGHTA, CDR2 FQGNSA. The CDR3 region is CASSLAGAQPQHF. CDR3 coding DNA: TGTGCCAGCAGCTTAGCCGGGGCCCAGCCCCAGCATTTT.

This clone was found a few times. The rearrangement uses TRBV9 and TRBJ2-7; 7 bases agree with TRBD1. CDR3 length: 13 residues. Germline V gene sequence: CDR1 SGDLS, CDR2 YYNGEE. V shed 3 bases and J 3 bases; nucleotides not matched to a gene: 3. The CDR3 DNA is TGTGCCAGCAGCGCCGGACAGGACTACGAGCAGTACTTC. Translated: CASSAGQDYEQYF.